This T cell receptor beta chain was recorded in a study of T-cell reconstitution after alpha-beta-depleted transplantation in children. Study-wide results and limits: The authors attributed T-cell counts and diversity one year after transplant mostly to newly produced T cells.

Unique molecular identifiers featured in how the TCRbeta library was prepared. MiXCR, run by TCRdb on the PCR reads, gives a single entry per CDR3 protein. The profile covers roughly 340,000 distinct CDR3 sequences, with 15% to 20% appearing a single time and about 41% taken by the ten largest. CDR3 length: 15 residues. With 3 bases removed from V and 2 bases from J, the gap between germline ends came to 17 bases. The V gene's germline CDR1 is DFQATT and CDR2 SNEGSKA (reference sequence). This clonotype was seen many times. The antigen is unknown. This sequence joins TRBV20-1 and TRBJ2-7, with D uncertain. The TCR was taken from a male patient aged 2-15 years who had a stem cell transplant for acute lymphoblastic leukemia, so the T cells may come from the graft donor. Specimen: PBMCs, mostly from graft donor cells, collected 360 days after TCRalphabeta/CD19-depleted stem cell transplant. The CDR3 sequence is CSASRPDNRAYEQYF. The CDR3 DNA follows: TGCAGTGCTAGCCGGCCTGACAACCGAGCCTACGAGCAGTACTTC.